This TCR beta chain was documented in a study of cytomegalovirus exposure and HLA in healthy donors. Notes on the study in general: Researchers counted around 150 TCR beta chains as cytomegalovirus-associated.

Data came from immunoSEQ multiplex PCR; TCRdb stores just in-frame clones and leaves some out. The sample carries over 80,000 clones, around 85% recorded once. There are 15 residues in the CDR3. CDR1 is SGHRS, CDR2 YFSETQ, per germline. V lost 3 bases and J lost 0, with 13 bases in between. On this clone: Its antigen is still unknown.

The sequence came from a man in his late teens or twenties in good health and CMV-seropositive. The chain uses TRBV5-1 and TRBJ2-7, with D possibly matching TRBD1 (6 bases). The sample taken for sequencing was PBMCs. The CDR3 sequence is CASSSTVQGSYEQYF. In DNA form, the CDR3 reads TGCGCCAGCAGCTCGACAGTACAGGGCTCCTACGAGCAGTACTTC.